This T cell receptor (beta chain) was profiled in a study of response to subunit inactivated influenza vaccine. TCRdb called the RT-PCR reads again in MiXCR, with one record for every CDR3 protein. The table shows around 480,000 distinct CDR3 sequences, with approximately 11% occurring only once. Per the germline V gene, CDR1 is DFQATT and CDR2 is SNEGSKA (reference sequence). CDR3 length: 16 amino acids. Unmatched junction bases numbered 9, after V lost 2 bases and J lost 3 bases. The TCR originated in a man between 50 and 59 years old who received an inactivated influenza vaccine. The V and J genes are TRBV20-1 and TRBJ2-3; 9 positions match TRBD1. Sample: PBMCs from blood, taken roughly 45 days after vaccination. CDR3 region: CSARSIEDRGTDTQYF. For the CDR3, the DNA is TGCAGTGCTAGATCTATAGAGGACAGGGGAACAGATACGCAGTATTTT.